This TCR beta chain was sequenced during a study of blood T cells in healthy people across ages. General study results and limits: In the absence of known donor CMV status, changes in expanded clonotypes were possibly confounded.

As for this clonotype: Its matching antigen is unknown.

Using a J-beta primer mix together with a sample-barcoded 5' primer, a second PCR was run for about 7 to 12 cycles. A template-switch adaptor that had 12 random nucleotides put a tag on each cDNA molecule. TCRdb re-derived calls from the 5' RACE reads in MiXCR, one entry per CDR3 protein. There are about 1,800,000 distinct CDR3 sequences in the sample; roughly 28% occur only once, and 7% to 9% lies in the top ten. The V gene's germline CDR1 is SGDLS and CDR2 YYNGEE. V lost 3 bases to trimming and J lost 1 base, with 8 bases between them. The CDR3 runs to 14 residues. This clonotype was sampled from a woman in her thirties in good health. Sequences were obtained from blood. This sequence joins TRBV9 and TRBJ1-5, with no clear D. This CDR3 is CASSAVNSNQPQHF. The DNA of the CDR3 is TGTGCCAGCAGCGCTGTTAACAGCAATCAGCCCCAGCATTTT. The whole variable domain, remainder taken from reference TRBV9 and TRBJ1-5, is DSGVTQTPKHLITATGQRVTLRCSPRSGDLSVYWYQQSLDQGLQFLIQYYNGEERAKGNILERFSAQQFPDLHSELNLSSLELGDSALYFCASSAVNSNQPQHFGDGTRLSIL.